The T cell receptor beta chain under discussion was sequenced for a study of shared clonotypes between healthy human individuals. Repertoires were generated with immunoSEQ multiplex PCR, while TCRdb's copy carries only in-frame clones and drops some. The data show around 440,000 clones, 75% to 80% seen once. CDR1 and CDR2 from the germline V gene are SGHRS and YFSETQ. Trimming cost V 0 bases and J 7 bases, with 14 bases left between them. The CDR3 covers 14 residues. The rearrangement joins TRBV5-1 to TRBJ2-7; D remains ambiguous. Input material: PBMCs. This TCR derives from a woman in her 40s in good health. Some clones in this sample may be carry-over from other donors' samples. The CDR3 region is CASSLEGLLREQYF. CDR3 sequence (DNA): TGCGCCAGCAGCTTGGAGGGCCTCCTTAGAGAGCAGTACTTC.